This T cell receptor beta chain was recovered during a study of CD8 T cells in cerebrospinal fluid in Alzheimer's disease. Confirmation of patient neurodegeneration relied on biomarkers such as neurofilament, amyloid-beta and tau. A live/dead marker was used to sort live CSF cells for droplet sequencing. 10X single-cell V(D)J and 5' gene-expression libraries profiled CSF cells. TCRdb reprocessed the 10x single-cell sequencing reads and keeps a single row for each CDR3 protein, giving no DNA. In total, the table holds several hundred distinct CDR3 sequences. By frequency, this clonotype registers medium-sized. Its specificity is unknown. General study findings and limits: Versus healthy subjects, Alzheimer's patients more often had clones of at least 3%.

There are 15 residues in the CDR3. The chain has TRBV12-3 or TRBV12-4 and TRBJ2-6; the TCRdb call, TRBD1, lacks DNA for checking. This clonotype was obtained from a human donor with Alzheimer's disease. Sequencing used cerebrospinal fluid. This CDR3 reads CASSLGGAGANVLTF.